The 9 T cell receptor beta chains reported below all come from one sample, sequenced in a study of vaccination effects on CD4 cells after COVID-19 (dated by TCRdb to the early 2020s). The method behind the library was the immunoSEQ multiplex PCR assay. Entries here come from immuneACCESS through TCRdb and include only in-frame sequences with V and J called. Some clones fail to appear in such tables; in the studies checked, an unresolved V gene covers under half of the shortfall, and the cause of the remainder is unknown. Counted in this sample were approximately 70,000 clones; 76% of them appeared once. Approximately 0.9% of the sample comes from the top ten. Antigen specificity for these receptors is unknown. To identify antigen-specific CD4+ T cell clonotypes by their expansion, the ViraFEST assay first stimulated PBMC with viral peptide pools and then applied TCR sequencing. After less than 13 days of culture, CD4+ T cells were isolated with the EasySep CD4+ T cell isolation kit. Participants received two doses of either the BNT162b2 or the mRNA-1273 mRNA SARS-CoV-2 vaccine.

Here the sequenced sample was CD4+ T cells from PBMCs cultured with HCoV-OC43 spike peptides, taken after COVID-19 vaccination. The cell subset or site label of this sample denotes: HCoV-OC43 spike overlapping peptide pool stimulation. These receptors came from a human donor who received a COVID-19 vaccine.

This clone was seen once. The gene calls are TRBV19 and TRBJ2-1, with TRBD2 matching 15 bases. CDR3 size: 15 residues. Germline values: CDR1 LNHDA, CDR2 SQIVND (reference sequence). V gave up 5 bases and J gave up 12 bases; unmatched junction bases: 8. The chain's CDR3 is CASSGTSGGPFTQFF. The CDR3 nucleotides read TGTGCCAGTAGTGGGACTAGCGGGGGGCCCTTCACGCAGTTCTTC.

The V and J genes are TRBV28 and TRBJ1-3; tentative D call: TRBD1 (6 bases). Trimming removed 5 bases from V and 3 bases from J, with 20 bases in between. CDR1 and CDR2 from the germline V gene are MDHEN and SYDVKM. The CDR3 length is 17 residues. The DNA for the CDR3 is TGTGCCAGCAGTCCCCTCTCATACAGGGAAATTGGAAACACCATATATTTT. It specifies CASSPLSYREIGNTIYF.

This chain links TRBV18 with TRBJ2-2; no clear D. The CDR3 contains 15 residues. Trimming left V 8 bases short and J 0 bases short, with 13 bases between. Germline V gives CDR1 KGHSH, CDR2 LQKENI. The CDR3 loop is CASRSTLANTGELFF. Written as DNA, the CDR3 is TGTGCCAGCCGCAGCACTCTCGCGAACACCGGGGAGCTGTTTTTT.

The chain has TRBV3-1 (or the pseudogene TRBV3-2) and TRBJ1-5, with D unresolved. The CDR3 loop spans 16 amino acids. V lost 1 base and J 4 bases, leaving 14 bases between the germline ends. Germline CDR1 reads LGHDT; CDR2 reads YNNKEL (reference sequence). The DNA for the CDR3 is TGTGCCAGCAGCCAAGCCCACCTGGGGTTTAATCAGCCCCAGCATTTT. Protein sequence: CASSQAHLGFNQPQHF.

CDR3 sequence (DNA): TGCGCCAGCAGCCAATTTGCGACAGCCCTCTACGAGCAGTACGTC. Amino acid sequence: CASSQFATALYEQYV. The rearrangement joins TRBV4-1 to TRBJ2-7, with D possibly being TRBD1 (5 bases). The V gene lost 2 bases and the J gene lost 3 bases, with 14 bases spanning the gap. CDR3 length: 15 residues. Germline values: CDR1 MGHRA, CDR2 YSYEKL.

The chain is built from TRBV6-5 and TRBJ1-1; D unresolved. CDR1 is MNHEY, CDR2 SVGAGI, per germline. The CDR3 totals 14 residues. With 2 bases removed from V and 5 bases from J, the gap between germline ends came to 12 bases. The CDR3 region is CASSYTRLRTEAFF. The CDR3 DNA is TGTGCCAGCAGTTACACAAGACTTCGGACTGAAGCTTTCTTT.

This rearrangement joins TRBV3-1 (or the pseudogene TRBV3-2) to TRBJ1-2, with a tentative D call TRBD1 (6 bases). With 0 bases removed from V and 7 bases from J, the gap between germline ends came to 12 bases. Germline assignment: CDR1 LGHDT and CDR2 YNNKEL (reference sequence). CDR3 length equals 14 residues. CDR3: CASSQDQGRGGYTF. In DNA, the CDR3 is TGTGCCAGCAGCCAAGATCAGGGGCGGGGTGGCTACACCTTC.

This clone showed up just a few times. The chain recombines TRBV5-1 with TRBJ2-2; either TRBD1 or TRBD2 may supply D (6 bases each). Germline values: CDR1 SGHRS, CDR2 YFSETQ. Trimming cost V 5 bases and J 1 base, with 12 bases left between them. This CDR3 has 15 residues. CDR3 nucleotides: TGCGCCAGCAGGGGGGGCTTGGTGAACACCGGGGAGCTGTTTTTT. Protein: CASRGGLVNTGELFF.

The rearrangement links TRBV28 to TRBJ1-6; possibly TRBD1 for D (5 bases). The CDR3 loop spans 11 amino acids. Trimming shortened V by 5 bases and J by 15 bases, and 11 bases separated the two germline ends. Germline values: CDR1 MDHEN, CDR2 SYDVKM. The CDR3 bases are TGTGCCAGCAGTGGTGCACAGGTCCTCCACTTT. It yields the protein CASSGAQVLHF.